The 16 T cell receptor beta chains presented below share a single source sample, sequenced in a study of OX40 agonist ivuxolimab in advanced cancers. Data came from immunoSEQ multiplex PCR; TCRdb stores just in-frame clones and leaves some out. The sample holds under 45,000 clones, roughly 89% seen once. The specimen comprised CD4+ or CD8+ T cells sorted from blood, sampled in a trial of the OX40 agonist ivuxolimab. The receptors here all came from an adult with an advanced solid tumor such as melanoma, head and neck, liver or kidney cancer.

The chain uses TRBV15 and TRBJ2-7; 10 bases agree with TRBD2. V lost 5 bases, J lost 3 bases, and 7 bases stayed unmatched. The CDR3 has 15 amino acids. Germline V lookup: CDR1 LNHNV, CDR2 YYDKDF (reference sequence). The CDR3 nucleotides read TGTGCCACCAGCTTAGGACTAGCGGCATACTACGAGCAGTACTTC. Amino acid sequence: CATSLGLAAYYEQYF.

The chain joins TRBV2 to TRBJ1-6, with a possible D match to TRBD1 (5 bases). V was pared by 4 bases and J by 7 bases, with 11 bases between. This CDR3 is 14 amino acids long. Germline V gives CDR1 SNHLY, CDR2 FYNNEI. DNA for the CDR3: TGTGCCAGCAGTGTGCAGGGCGGGAATTCACCCCTCCACTTT. Translation gives CASSVQGGNSPLHF.

The V call is TRBV9, the J call TRBJ2-5; TRBD2 aligns across 9 bases. Germline CDR1 is SGDLS and CDR2 is YYNGEE. The CDR3 sequence is 17 residues long. V lost 0 bases, J lost 7 bases, and 13 bases stayed unmatched. The chain's CDR3 is CASSVAASGEPRWTQYF. The CDR3 coding sequence is TGTGCCAGCAGCGTAGCGGCTAGCGGGGAACCGAGGTGGACCCAGTACTTC.

This chain joins TRBV4-1 and TRBJ2-7; maybe TRBD2 (5 bases). CDR1 and CDR2 (germline): MGHRA, YSYEKL. The CDR3 consists of 15 residues. V lost 0 bases to trimming and J lost 0 bases, with 9 bases between them. The CDR3 loop reads CASSQDPGSSYEQYF. CDR3 in DNA: TGCGCCAGCAGCCAAGATCCGGGAAGCTCCTACGAGCAGTACTTC.

The chain combines TRBV7-9 with TRBJ2-1; 11 bases match TRBD2. The CDR3 spans 14 residues. Germline V gene lookup returns CDR1 SEHNR and CDR2 FQNEAQ (reference sequence). The V segment lost 3 bases and the J segment 8 bases; nucleotides outside the gene matches: 3. CDR3 coding DNA: TGTGCCAGCAGCTTTAGTAGCGGGAGGGATGAGCAGTTCTTC. Residues: CASSFSSGRDEQFF.

The CDR3 coding sequence is TGTGCCAGCAGTGAAGAGACAGGGTACTACGAGCAGTACTTC. Translated: CASSEETGYYEQYF. V usage is TRBV6-1 and J usage is TRBJ2-7; 7 nucleotides line up with TRBD1. Germline lookup yields CDR1 MNHNS and CDR2 SASEGT. The CDR3 sequence is 14 residues long. Trimming cost V 1 base and J 3 bases; bases outside gene matches: 3.

J is TRBJ2-7 and V is TRBV19, with D tentatively TRBD2 (6 bases). Germline V gene sequence: CDR1 LNHDA, CDR2 SQIVND (reference sequence). The CDR3 runs to 14 residues. V was pared by 2 bases and J by 7 bases, with 15 bases between. The CDR3 reads CASSIKGLALEQYF. DNA of the CDR3: TGTGCCAGTAGTATAAAGGGACTGGCGCTGGAGCAGTACTTC.

This clone has a handful of counts. The rearrangement links TRBV7-6 to TRBJ2-3, with 8 bases aligning to TRBD2. Germline lookup yields CDR1 SGHVS and CDR2 FNYEAQ. The CDR3 has 17 residues. The trim removed 1 base at V and 1 base at J, leaving 7 bases unmatched. The CDR3 here is CASSLEWRGGRTDTQYF. As DNA, the CDR3 is TGTGCCAGCAGCTTAGAGTGGCGCGGGGGGCGCACAGATACGCAGTATTTT.

CDR3 sequence (DNA): TGTGCCAGCAGGGCCGGGACTAGCGGGAAAAATGAGCAGTTCTTC. Translation gives CASRAGTSGKNEQFF. V gene TRBV5-4 combines with J gene TRBJ2-1; 13 bases map to TRBD2. The CDR3 totals 15 residues. From germline, CDR1 is SGHNT and CDR2 YYREEE (reference sequence). V trimming: 5 bases; J trimming: 7 bases; junction bases outside the gene matches: 6.

This clone was detected only a few times. CDR3: CASSLAGVANEQFF. CDR3 DNA: TGTGCCAGCAGCTTAGCTGGGGTAGCCAATGAGCAGTTCTTC. The chain carries TRBV11-3 and TRBJ2-1; D gene uncertain. V dropped 1 base and J dropped 6 bases, with 10 bases sitting between them. CDR3 size: 14 residues. CDR1 and CDR2 from the germline V gene are SGHNT and YENEEA.

The V call is TRBV10-3, the J call TRBJ2-6, with D possibly TRBD1 on 5 matching bases. This CDR3 has 14 amino acids. The germline V gene has CDR1 ENHRY and CDR2 SYGVKD. V lost 3 bases to trimming and J lost 4 bases, with 7 bases between them. CDR3 sequence reads: CAISDRAGANVLTF. The CDR3 DNA reads TGTGCCATCAGTGACAGGGCCGGGGCCAACGTCCTGACTTTC.

The chain uses TRBV18 and TRBJ2-5; perhaps TRBD1 as D (6 bases). CDR3 length: 12 residues. Germline loops: CDR1 KGHSH, CDR2 LQKENI. V lost 2 bases, J lost 5 bases, and 6 bases lay in between. The CDR3 DNA sequence: TGTGCCAGCTCACCAACAGGGGAGACCCAGTACTTC. Its translation: CASSPTGETQYF. The full variable domain, rest sourced from reference TRBV18 and TRBJ2-5, is NAGVMQNPRHLVRRRGQEARLRCSPMKGHSHVYWYRQLPEEGLKFMVYLQKENIIDESGMPKERFSAEFPKEGPSILRIQQVVRGDSAAYFCASSPTGETQYFGPGTRLLVL.

V usage is TRBV4-2 and J usage is TRBJ2-5; 11 nucleotides match TRBD2. Trimming took 4 bases from V and 4 from J; bases not matched to a gene: 5. The CDR3 consists of 15 residues. The V gene's germline CDR1 is LGHNA and CDR2 YNFKEQ. Here the CDR3 reads CASSPLAGGGETQYF. The CDR3 DNA reads TGTGCCAGCAGCCCATTAGCGGGGGGGGGAGAGACCCAGTACTTC.

The CDR3 sequence: CASSPRTGRGTGELFF. DNA of the CDR3: TGTGCCAGTAGTCCCAGGACAGGGAGGGGAACCGGGGAGCTGTTTTTT. The chain has TRBV19 and TRBJ2-2, with D perhaps TRBD1 (8 bases). This CDR3 contains 16 residues. Trimming took 5 bases from V and 5 from J, leaving 18 bases between them. Germline loops: CDR1 LNHDA, CDR2 SQIVND (reference sequence).

The J gene is TRBJ1-5, the V gene TRBV5-1; D gene unclear. The length of the CDR3 is 15 residues. The V end was cut by 5 bases, the J end by 7 bases, with 19 bases between. The germline gives CDR1 SGHRS, CDR2 YFSETQ. CDR3 sequence: CASSPSDPGSQPQHF. CDR3 bases: TGCGCCAGCAGTCCCTCGGACCCCGGGAGCCAGCCCCAGCATTTT.

The rearrangement joins TRBV28 to TRBJ2-4; 9 bases align to TRBD2. V shed 6 bases, J shed 0 bases, and the junction held 15 bases outside the gene matches. The CDR3 has 19 residues. Germline values: CDR1 MDHEN, CDR2 SYDVKM. CDR3 sequence (DNA): TGTGCCAGCAGCAATTCCTGGCTAGCGGGATCCCTAGCCAAAAACATTCAGTACTTC. Its translation is CASSNSWLAGSLAKNIQYF.